The present TCR beta chain was sequenced within a study of OX40 agonist ivuxolimab in advanced cancers. V dropped 2 bases and J dropped 16 bases, with 15 bases sitting between them. The germline CDR1 and CDR2 sequences are LNHDA and SQIVND (reference sequence). The CDR3 consists of 12 residues. Assay used: immunoSEQ multiplex PCR; TCRdb lists only in-frame clones, some missing. The sample contains roughly 71,000 clones, about 88% of which appear only once. Here the sequenced sample was CD4+ or CD8+ T cells sorted from blood, taken in a trial of the OX40 agonist ivuxolimab. The receptor was derived from an adult with an advanced solid tumor such as melanoma, head and neck, liver or kidney cancer. The chain has TRBV19 and TRBJ1-5, with D perhaps matching TRBD1 (6 bases). The CDR3 DNA is TGTGCCAGTAGTATAAGAGGCAGGGGACAACATTTT. This encodes CASSIRGRGQHF.